Below, 4 T cell receptor beta chains from the same sample are listed, as sequenced in a study of CD8+ T cells in alopecia areata (dated by TCRdb to the late 2010s). Reading the label with the study, this specimen's time point is: 24 weeks on oral tofacitinib. According to the study, the label for this sample's treatment or condition signals: oral pan-JAK inhibitor, 5-10 mg twice daily. Receptors were amplified or captured by the immunoSEQ multiplex PCR assay. RNA was extracted from all samples and reverse transcribed into cDNA as template for TCR sequencing. TCRdb re-hosts the immuneACCESS table, in-frame sequences only. Its copies lack some clones; in the studies checked, an unresolved V gene accounts for under half of them, and the cause for the rest is not known. Here the sample has approximately 160,000 clones; approximately 57% occur a single time. 12% to 15% of the sample belongs to the ten largest clones.

The specimen was CD4+ T cells sorted from blood, collected at week 24, from a patient treated with tofacitinib. These receptors were taken from a human donor with alopecia areata.

This chain uses TRBV20-1 with TRBJ2-7, with no clear D. The CDR3 contains 11 residues. Trimming stripped 3 bases from V and 5 bases from J, with 8 bases between. Germline CDR1 and CDR2: DFQATT and SNEGSKA (reference sequence). The CDR3: CSARALHEQYF. CDR3 sequence (DNA): TGCAGTGCTAGGGCCCTCCACGAGCAGTACTTC.

This clone appeared once. This chain links TRBV30 with TRBJ2-7; perhaps D is TRBD1 or TRBD2 (5 bases each). CDR3 size: 16 residues. V gave up 3 bases and J gave up 0 bases, with 18 bases separating them. From germline, CDR1 is GTSNPN and CDR2 SVGIG (reference sequence). CDR3: CAWRSPGAPSSYEQYF. In DNA form, the CDR3 reads TGTGCCTGGAGGTCCCCCGGGGCACCGAGCTCCTACGAGCAGTACTTC.

This sequence joins TRBV5-6 and TRBJ1-2; 7 nucleotides match TRBD1. CDR3 size: 13 residues. CDR1 is SGHDT, CDR2 YYEEEE, per germline. J lost 6 bases, V lost 4 bases, and 6 bases had no gene match. The CDR3 nucleotides are TGTGCCAGCAGCCTTTACGGGACAGATGGCTACACCTTC. Its translation is CASSLYGTDGYTF. The complete variable domain, with remaining parts taken from reference TRBV5-6 and TRBJ1-2, reads DAGVTQSPTHLIKTRGQQVTLRCSPKSGHDTVSWYQQALGQGPQFIFQYYEEEERQRGNFPDRFSGHQFPNYSSELNVNALLLGDSALYLCASSLYGTDGYTFGSGTRLTVV.

This chain uses TRBV4-2 with TRBJ1-1; D call uncertain. The CDR3 extends over 14 amino acids. V lost 0 bases, J lost 2 bases, and 7 bases lay in between. Germline lookup yields CDR1 LGHNA and CDR2 YNFKEQ. The CDR3 sequence is CASSQEGSNTEAFF. The CDR3 DNA is TGTGCCAGCAGCCAAGAGGGGAGCAACACTGAAGCTTTCTTT.